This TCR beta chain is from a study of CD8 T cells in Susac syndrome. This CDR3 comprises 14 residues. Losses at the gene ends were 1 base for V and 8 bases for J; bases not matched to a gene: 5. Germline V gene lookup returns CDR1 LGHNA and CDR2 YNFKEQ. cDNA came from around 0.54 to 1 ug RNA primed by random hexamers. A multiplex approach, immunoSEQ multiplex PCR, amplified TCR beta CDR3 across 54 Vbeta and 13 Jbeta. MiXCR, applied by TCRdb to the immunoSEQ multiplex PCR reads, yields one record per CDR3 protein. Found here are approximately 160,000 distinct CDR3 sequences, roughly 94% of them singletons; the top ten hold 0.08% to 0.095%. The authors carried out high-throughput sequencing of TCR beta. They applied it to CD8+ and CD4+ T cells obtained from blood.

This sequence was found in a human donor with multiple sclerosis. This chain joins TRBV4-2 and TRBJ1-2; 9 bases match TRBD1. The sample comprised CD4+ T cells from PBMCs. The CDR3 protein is CASSQGGTGFGYTF. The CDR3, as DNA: TGTGCCAGCAGCCAAGGAGGGACAGGGTTCGGCTACACCTTC.